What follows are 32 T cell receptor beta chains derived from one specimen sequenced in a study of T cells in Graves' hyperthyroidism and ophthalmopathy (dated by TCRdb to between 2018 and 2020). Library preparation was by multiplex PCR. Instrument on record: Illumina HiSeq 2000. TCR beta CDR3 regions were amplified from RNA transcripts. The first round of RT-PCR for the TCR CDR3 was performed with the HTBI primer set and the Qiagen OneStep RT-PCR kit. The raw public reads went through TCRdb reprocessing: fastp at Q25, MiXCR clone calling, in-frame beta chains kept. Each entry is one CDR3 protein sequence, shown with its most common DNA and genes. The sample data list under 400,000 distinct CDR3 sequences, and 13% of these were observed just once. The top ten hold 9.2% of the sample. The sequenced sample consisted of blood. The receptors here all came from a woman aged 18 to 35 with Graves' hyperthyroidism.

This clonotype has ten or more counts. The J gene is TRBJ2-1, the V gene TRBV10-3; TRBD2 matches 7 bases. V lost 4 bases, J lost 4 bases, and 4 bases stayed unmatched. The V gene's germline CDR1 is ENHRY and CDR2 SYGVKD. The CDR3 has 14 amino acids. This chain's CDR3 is CAISGLAVYNEQFF. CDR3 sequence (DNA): TGTGCCATCAGTGGTCTAGCGGTTTACAATGAGCAGTTCTTC.

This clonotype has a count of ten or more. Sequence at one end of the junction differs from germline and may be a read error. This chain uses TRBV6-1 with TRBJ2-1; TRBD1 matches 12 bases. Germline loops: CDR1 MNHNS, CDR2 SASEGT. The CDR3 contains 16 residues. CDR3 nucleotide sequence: TGTGCCAGCACCAACGCCGGGACAGGGGGCTACCATGAGCAGTTCTTC. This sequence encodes CASTNAGTGGYHEQFF.

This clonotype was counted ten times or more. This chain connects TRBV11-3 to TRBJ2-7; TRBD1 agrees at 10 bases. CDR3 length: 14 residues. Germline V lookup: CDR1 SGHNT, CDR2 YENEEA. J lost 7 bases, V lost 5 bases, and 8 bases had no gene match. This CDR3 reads CASSPGQGTGEQYF. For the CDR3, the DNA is TGTGCCAGCAGCCCGGGACAGGGGACGGGTGAGCAGTACTTC. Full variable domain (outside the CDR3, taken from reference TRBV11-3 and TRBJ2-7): EAGVVQSPRYKIIEKKQPVAFWCNPISGHNTLYWYLQNLGQGPELLIRYENEEAVDDSQLPKDRFSAERLKGVDSTLKIQPAELGDSAVYLCASSPGQGTGEQYFGPGTRLTVT.

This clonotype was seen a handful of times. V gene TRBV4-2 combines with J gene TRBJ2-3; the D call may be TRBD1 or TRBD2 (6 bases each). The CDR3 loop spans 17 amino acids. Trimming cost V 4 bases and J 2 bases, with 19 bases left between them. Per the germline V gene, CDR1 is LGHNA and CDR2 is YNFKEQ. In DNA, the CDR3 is TGTGCCAGCAGCCCTGAGGGGGGTCGCGTTGTCACAGATACGCAGTATTTT. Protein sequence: CASSPEGGRVVTDTQYF.

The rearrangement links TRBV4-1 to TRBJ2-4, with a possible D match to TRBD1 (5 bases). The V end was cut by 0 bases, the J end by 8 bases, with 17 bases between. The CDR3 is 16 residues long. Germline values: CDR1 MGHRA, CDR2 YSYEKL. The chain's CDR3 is CASSQDLSQGGDIQYF. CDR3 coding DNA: TGCGCCAGCAGCCAAGATCTTAGTCAGGGCGGAGACATTCAGTACTTC.

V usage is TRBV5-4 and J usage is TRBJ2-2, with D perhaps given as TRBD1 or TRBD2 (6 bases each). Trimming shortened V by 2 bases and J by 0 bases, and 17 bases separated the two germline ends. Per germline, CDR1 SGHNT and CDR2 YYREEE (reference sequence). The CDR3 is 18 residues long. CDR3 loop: CASSLPGATPPNTGELFF. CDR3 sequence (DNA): TGTGCCAGCAGCTTACCGGGGGCGACCCCTCCGAACACCGGGGAGCTGTTTTTT.

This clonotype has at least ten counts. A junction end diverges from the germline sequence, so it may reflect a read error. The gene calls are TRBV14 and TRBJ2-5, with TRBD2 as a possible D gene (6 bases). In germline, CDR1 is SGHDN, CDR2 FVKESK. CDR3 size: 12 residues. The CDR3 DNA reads TGTGCCAGCAGCCAAGACGGGAGAACCCCGTACTTC. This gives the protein CASSQDGRTPYF.

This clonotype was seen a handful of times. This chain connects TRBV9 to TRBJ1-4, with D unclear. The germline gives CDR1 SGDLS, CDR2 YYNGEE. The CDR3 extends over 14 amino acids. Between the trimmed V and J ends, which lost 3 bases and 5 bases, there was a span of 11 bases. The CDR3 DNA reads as TGTGCCAGCAGCGCCGGTGGCCCGAATGAAAAACTGTTTTTT. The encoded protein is CASSAGGPNEKLFF. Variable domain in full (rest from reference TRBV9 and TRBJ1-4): DSGVTQTPKHLITATGQRVTLRCSPRSGDLSVYWYQQSLDQGLQFLIQYYNGEERAKGNILERFSAQQFPDLHSELNLSSLELGDSALYFCASSAGGPNEKLFFGSGTQLSVL.

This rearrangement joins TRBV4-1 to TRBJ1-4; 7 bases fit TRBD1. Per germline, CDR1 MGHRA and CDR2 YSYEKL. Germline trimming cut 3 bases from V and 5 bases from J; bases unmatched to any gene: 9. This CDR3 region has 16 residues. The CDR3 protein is CASSHSPGQLNEKLFF. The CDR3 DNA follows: TGCGCCAGCAGCCATTCTCCGGGACAGCTAAATGAAAAACTGTTTTTT.

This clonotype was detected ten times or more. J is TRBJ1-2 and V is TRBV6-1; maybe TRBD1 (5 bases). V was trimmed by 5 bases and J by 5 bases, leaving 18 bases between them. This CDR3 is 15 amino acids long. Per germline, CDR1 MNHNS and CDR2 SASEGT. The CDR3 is CASSLGTAREYGYTF. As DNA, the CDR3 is TGTGCCAGCAGTCTGGGGACCGCACGCGAATATGGCTACACCTTC.

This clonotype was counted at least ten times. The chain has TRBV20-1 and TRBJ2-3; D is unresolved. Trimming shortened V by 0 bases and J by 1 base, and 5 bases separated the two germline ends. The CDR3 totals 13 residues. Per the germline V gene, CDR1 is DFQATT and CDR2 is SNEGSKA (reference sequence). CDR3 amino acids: CSARDPRTDTQYF. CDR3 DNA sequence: TGCAGTGCTAGAGATCCTCGCACAGATACGCAGTATTTT.

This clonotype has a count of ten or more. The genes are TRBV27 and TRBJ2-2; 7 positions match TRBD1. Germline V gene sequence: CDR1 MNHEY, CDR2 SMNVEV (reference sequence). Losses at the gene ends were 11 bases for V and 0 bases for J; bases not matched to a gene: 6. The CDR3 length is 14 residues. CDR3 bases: TGTGCCCGAGGACAGGCCGCGAACACCGGGGAGCTGTTTTTT. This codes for CARGQAANTGELFF.

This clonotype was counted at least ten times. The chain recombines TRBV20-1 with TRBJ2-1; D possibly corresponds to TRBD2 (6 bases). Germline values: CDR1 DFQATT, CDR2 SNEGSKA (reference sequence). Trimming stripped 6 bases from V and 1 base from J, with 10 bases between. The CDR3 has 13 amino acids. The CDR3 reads CSALGGSYNEQFF. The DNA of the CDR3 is TGCAGTGCCCTGGGGGGTTCCTACAATGAGCAGTTCTTC.

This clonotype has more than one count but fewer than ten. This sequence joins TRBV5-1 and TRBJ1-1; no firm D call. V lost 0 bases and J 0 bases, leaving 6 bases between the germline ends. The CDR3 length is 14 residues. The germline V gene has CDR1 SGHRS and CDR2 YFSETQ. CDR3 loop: CASSLEQMNTEAFF. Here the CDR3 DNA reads TGCGCCAGCAGCTTGGAACAGATGAACACTGAAGCTTTCTTT.

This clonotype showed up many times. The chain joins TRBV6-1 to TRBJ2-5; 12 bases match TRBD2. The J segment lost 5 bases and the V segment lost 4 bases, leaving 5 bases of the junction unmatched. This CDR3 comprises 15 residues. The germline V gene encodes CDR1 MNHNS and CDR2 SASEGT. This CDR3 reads CASSASGGAEETQYF. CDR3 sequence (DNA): TGTGCCAGCAGTGCTAGCGGGGGGGCTGAGGAGACCCAGTACTTC.

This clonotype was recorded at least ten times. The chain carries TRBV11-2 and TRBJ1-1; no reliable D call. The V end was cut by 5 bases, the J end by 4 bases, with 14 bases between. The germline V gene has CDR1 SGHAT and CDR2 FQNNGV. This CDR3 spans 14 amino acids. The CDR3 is CASSPQLRSTEAFF. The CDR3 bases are TGTGCCAGCAGCCCCCAGTTAAGGAGCACTGAAGCTTTCTTT.

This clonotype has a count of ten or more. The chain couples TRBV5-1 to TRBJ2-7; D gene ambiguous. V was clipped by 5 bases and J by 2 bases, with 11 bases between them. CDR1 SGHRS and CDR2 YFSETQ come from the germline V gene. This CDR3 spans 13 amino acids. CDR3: CASSHQGPYEQYF. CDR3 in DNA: TGCGCCAGCAGTCATCAAGGCCCCTACGAGCAGTACTTC.

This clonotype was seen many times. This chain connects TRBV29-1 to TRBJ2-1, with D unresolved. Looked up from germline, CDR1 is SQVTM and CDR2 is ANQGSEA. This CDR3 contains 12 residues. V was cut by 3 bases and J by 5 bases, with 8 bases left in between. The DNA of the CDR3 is TGCAGCGTTGATTGGGGAAACAATGAGCAGTTCTTC. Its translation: CSVDWGNNEQFF.

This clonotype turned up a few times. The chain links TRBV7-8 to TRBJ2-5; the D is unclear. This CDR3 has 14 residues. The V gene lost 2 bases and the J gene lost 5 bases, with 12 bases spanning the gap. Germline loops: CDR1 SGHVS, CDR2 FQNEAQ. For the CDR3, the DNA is TGTGCCAGCAGCTTACTTCTGGACGGGGAGACCCAGTACTTC. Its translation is CASSLLLDGETQYF. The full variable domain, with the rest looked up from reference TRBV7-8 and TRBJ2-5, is GAGVSQSPRYKVAKRGQDVALRCDPISGHVSLFWYQQALGQGPEFLTYFQNEAQLDKSGLPSDRFFAERPEGSVSTLKIQRTQQEDSAVYLCASSLLLDGETQYFGPGTRLLVL.

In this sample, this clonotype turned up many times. CDR3 coding DNA: TGTGCCAGCAGCCCGGCACATATTGCTTTGGAAGCTTTCTTT. This encodes CASSPAHIALEAFF. The rearrangement links TRBV7-9 to TRBJ1-1, with D unresolved. The CDR3 loop spans 14 amino acids. The germline V gene has CDR1 SEHNR and CDR2 FQNEAQ (reference sequence). Between the trimmed V and J ends, which lost 5 bases and 8 bases, there was a span of 18 bases.

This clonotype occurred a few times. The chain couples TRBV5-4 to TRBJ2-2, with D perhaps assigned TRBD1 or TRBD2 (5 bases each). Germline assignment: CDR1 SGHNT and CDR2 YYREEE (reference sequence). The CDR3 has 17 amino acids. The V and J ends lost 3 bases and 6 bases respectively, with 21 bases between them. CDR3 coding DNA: TGTGCCAGCAGCTCGGGGCCATCAGGGTGGTTATCCGGGGAGCTGTTTTTT. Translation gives CASSSGPSGWLSGELFF.

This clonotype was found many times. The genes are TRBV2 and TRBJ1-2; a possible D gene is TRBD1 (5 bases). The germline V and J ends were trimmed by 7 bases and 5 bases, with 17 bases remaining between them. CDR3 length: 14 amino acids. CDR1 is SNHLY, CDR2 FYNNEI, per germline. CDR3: CASNGPRQTYGYTF. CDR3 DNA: TGTGCCAGCAACGGCCCTAGACAGACTTATGGCTACACCTTC. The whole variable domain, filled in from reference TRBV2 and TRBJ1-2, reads EPEVTQTPSHQVTQMGQEVILRCVPISNHLYFYWYRQILGQKVEFLVSFYNNEISEKSEIFDDQFSVERPDGSNFTLKIRSTKLEDSAMYFCASNGPRQTYGYTFGSGTRLTVV.

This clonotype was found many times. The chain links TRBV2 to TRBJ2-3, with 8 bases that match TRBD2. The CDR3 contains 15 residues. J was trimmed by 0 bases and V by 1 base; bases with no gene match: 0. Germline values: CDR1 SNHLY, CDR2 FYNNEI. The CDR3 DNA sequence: TGTGCCAGCAGTGAAGGACTAGCGAGCACAGATACGCAGTATTTT. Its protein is CASSEGLASTDTQYF.

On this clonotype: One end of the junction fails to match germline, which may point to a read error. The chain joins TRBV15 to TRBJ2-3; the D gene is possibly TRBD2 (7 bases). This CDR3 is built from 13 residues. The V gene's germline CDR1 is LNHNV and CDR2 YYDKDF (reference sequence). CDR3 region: CATRGGVADTQDF. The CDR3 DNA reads TGTGCCACGAGGGGGGGGGTTGCAGATACGCAGGATTTT.

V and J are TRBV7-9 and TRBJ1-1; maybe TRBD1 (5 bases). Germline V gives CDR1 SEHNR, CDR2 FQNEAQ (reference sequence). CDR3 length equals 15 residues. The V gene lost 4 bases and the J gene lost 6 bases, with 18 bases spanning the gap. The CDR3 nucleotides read TGTGCCAGCAGCTGGGGGAGCGGGGGAGAGCCTGAAGCTTTCTTT. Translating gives CASSWGSGGEPEAFF.

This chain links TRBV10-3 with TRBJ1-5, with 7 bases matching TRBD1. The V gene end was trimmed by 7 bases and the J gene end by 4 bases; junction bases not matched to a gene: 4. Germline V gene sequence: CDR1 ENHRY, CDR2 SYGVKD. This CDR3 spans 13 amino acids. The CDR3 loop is CAITDRENQPQHF. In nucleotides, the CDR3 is TGTGCCATCACAGACAGGGAAAATCAGCCCCAGCATTTT.

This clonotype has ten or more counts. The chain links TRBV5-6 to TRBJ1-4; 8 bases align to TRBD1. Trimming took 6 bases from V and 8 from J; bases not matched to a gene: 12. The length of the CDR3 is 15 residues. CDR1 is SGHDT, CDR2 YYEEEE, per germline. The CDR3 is CASTSRTGSWEKLFF. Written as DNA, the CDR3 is TGTGCCAGCACCTCTCGGACAGGGTCATGGGAAAAACTGTTTTTT. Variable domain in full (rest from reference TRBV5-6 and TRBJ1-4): DAGVTQSPTHLIKTRGQQVTLRCSPKSGHDTVSWYQQALGQGPQFIFQYYEEEERQRGNFPDRFSGHQFPNYSSELNVNALLLGDSALYLCASTSRTGSWEKLFFGSGTQLSVL.

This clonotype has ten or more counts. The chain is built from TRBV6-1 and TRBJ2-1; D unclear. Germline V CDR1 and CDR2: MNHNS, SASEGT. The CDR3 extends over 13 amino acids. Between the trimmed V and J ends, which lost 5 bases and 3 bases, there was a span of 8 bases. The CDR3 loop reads CASSPLVYNEQFF. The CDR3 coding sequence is TGTGCCAGCAGTCCCTTAGTCTACAATGAGCAGTTCTTC.

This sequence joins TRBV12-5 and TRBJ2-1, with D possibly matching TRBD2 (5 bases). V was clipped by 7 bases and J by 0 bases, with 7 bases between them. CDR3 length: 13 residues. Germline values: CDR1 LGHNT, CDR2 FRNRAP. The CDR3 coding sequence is TGTGCTAGTGCGGGAAGCTCCTACAATGAGCAGTTCTTC. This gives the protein CASAGSSYNEQFF.

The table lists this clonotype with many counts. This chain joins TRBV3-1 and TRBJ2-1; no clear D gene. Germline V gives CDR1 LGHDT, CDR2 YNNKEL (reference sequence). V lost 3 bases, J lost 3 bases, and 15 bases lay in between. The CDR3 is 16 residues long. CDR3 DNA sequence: TGTGCCAGCAGCCAGCGTCTAGTCATCGGCTACAATGAGCAGTTCTTC. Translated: CASSQRLVIGYNEQFF.

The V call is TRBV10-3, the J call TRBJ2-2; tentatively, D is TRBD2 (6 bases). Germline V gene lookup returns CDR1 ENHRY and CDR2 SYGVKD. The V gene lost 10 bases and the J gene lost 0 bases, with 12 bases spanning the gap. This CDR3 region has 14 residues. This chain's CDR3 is CATGGATNTGELFF. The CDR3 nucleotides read TGTGCCACCGGGGGAGCGACGAACACCGGGGAGCTGTTTTTT.

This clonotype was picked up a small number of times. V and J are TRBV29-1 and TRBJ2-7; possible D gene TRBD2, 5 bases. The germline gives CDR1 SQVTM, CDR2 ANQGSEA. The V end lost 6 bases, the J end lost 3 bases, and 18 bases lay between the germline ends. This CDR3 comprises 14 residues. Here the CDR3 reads CSVARAGGYYEQYF. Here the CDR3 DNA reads TGCAGCGTCGCGCGGGCCGGAGGCTACTACGAGCAGTACTTC.